The sequence of this T cell receptor (beta chain) was determined in a study of T-cell reconstitution after alpha-beta-depleted transplantation in children. Construction of the TCRbeta library involved unique molecular identifiers. TCRdb redid the calling of the PCR reads with MiXCR, one entry per CDR3 protein. The sample holds about 240,000 distinct CDR3 sequences, around 12% seen once. The CDR3 length is 11 residues. CDR1 is MNHEY, CDR2 SVGEGT, per germline. Trimming shortened V by 8 bases and J by 4 bases, and 8 bases separated the two germline ends. This clonotype was recorded many times. This specimen was PBMCs from the stem cell graft donor, taken from the stem cell graft. The V gene is TRBV6-2 or TRBV6-3, the J gene TRBJ1-1; D not certain. This sequence originates from a human donor who donated a stem cell graft to a child with acute lymphoblastic leukemia. CDR3 DNA: TGTGCCAGCGGGCAGTTCACTGAAGCTTTCTTT. It translates to CASGQFTEAFF.